This TCR beta chain originates from a study of regulatory T cells in long-lasting Graves disease. Germline-derived CDR1 and CDR2 are KGHDR and SFDVKD. Trimming took 8 bases from V and 5 from J, leaving 14 bases between them. The CDR3 runs 14 residues. This clonotype occurred many times. What it binds is unknown. Time point reported: persistent/refractory GD, antithyroid drugs over 5 years with positive TRAb. PBMC RNA was the source of the TCR library. General study results and limits: Relative to new patients (roughly 970), persistent patients exhibited greater sharing of public clonotypes (around 3,000).

The TCR beta library used iRepertoire HTBI primers with Arm-PCR amplification of CDR3. From the multiplex PCR reads, TCRdb called clonotypes with MiXCR, one entry per CDR3 protein. The table has about 420,000 distinct CDR3 sequences, about a quarter seen once. This clonotype originated in a female donor with Graves disease. The source was peripheral blood mononuclear cells (PBMCs), collected when the disease was refractory, from a patient treated with antithyroid drugs. The gene calls are TRBV24-1 and TRBJ2-2; D possibly corresponds to TRBD2 (6 bases). The CDR3 region is CATMGLSWTGELFF. CDR3 nucleotides: TGTGCCACCATGGGACTTTCGTGGACCGGGGAGCTGTTTTTT.